A selection of T cell receptor beta chains follows, all from one sample in a study of CD8+ T cells in alopecia areata. Repertoires were generated with immunoSEQ multiplex PCR, while TCRdb's copy carries only in-frame clones and drops some. Of approximately 140,000 clones listed, more than 75% are singletons. The specimen was CD8+ T cells sorted from blood, collected at week 0. The receptors were gathered from a human donor with alopecia areata. CDR3s include the opening cysteine and the closing phenylalanine or tryptophan. Each record gives: J gene, D gene, V gene, CDR3 DNA, CDR3 protein. The D gene is left open where the match is weak.

>TRBJ2-7|-|TRBV19
TGTGCCAGTAGTATCGGACTGAACTACGAGCAGTACTTC
CASSIGLNYEQYF
>TRBJ2-7|-|TRBV5-6
TGTGCCAGCAGCTCTGTAGGGTACTACTACGAGCAGTACTTC
CASSSVGYYYEQYF
>TRBJ1-4|TRBD1|TRBV18
TGTGCCAGCTCAGAACTCCGGGACAGGGTTGAAAAACTGTTTTTT
CASSELRDRVEKLFF
>TRBJ2-1|-|TRBV15
TGTGCCACCAGCCCCCGGCCGGAGGGGTGGGATGAGCAGTTCTTC
CATSPRPEGWDEQFF
>TRBJ2-7|-|TRBV7-9
TGTGCCAGCAGCTTAGCGCGGGCACCCGAGGGGGAGCAGTACTTC
CASSLARAPEGEQYF
>TRBJ2-1|-|TRBV27
TGTGCCAGCAGTCTAGACTCCATCTCCTACAATGAGCAGTTCTTC
CASSLDSISYNEQFF
>TRBJ1-1|-|TRBV5-4
TGTGCCAGCAGCTTCAGCTCGGGATCTACTGAAGCTTTCTTT
CASSFSSGSTEAFF
>TRBJ2-1|TRBD2|TRBV7-2
TGTGCCAGCAGCCCAACTAGCGGGGGCTTGTATGAGCAGTTCTTC
CASSPTSGGLYEQFF
>TRBJ2-3|-|TRBV14
TGTGCCAGCAGCCCCAGATTAGATACGCAGTATTTT
CASSPRLDTQYF
>TRBJ1-2|TRBD1|TRBV27
TGTGCCAGCAGTTTATTATCAGGGGGCTATGGCTACACCTTC
CASSLLSGGYGYTF
>TRBJ2-7|-|TRBV7-8
TGTGCCAGCAGCTTTTCCGGGACCTACGAGCAGTACTTC
CASSFSGTYEQYF
>TRBJ2-7|TRBD2|TRBV5-4
TGTGCCAGCAGCTTCCCCGGCGGGAGCTCCTACGAGCAGTACTTC
CASSFPGGSSYEQYF